This T cell receptor (beta chain) is drawn from a study of cytomegalovirus exposure and HLA in healthy donors. CDR1 and CDR2 from the germline V gene are SEHNR and FQNEAQ (reference sequence). The CDR3 is 15 residues long. Trimming at V came to 1 base and at J to 5 bases, leaving 2 bases not matched to a gene. This clone is a singleton in its sample. The PCR ran on 60 Vbeta and 13 Jbeta primers. Per the original data handling: It was a later analysis that counted roughly 79 million unique TCR beta chains, of which about 10 million were shared. Sequencing was performed with immunoSEQ multiplex PCR; in TCRdb, only in-frame clones are kept and a portion is missing. The D gene and trimming were derived from the DNA, and the V and J assignments and clone size from that table. The repertoire holds 65,000 to 90,000 clones, less than 85% seen once, with around 4% in the top ten.

The TCR was taken from a man aged 55-75 years in good health and CMV-seronegative. Sequenced: PBMCs. The V call is TRBV7-9, the J call TRBJ1-6; 7 bases are shared with TRBD1. The CDR3 DNA reads as TGTGCCAGCAGCTTAGGGACAGGCGATAATTCACCCCTCCACTTT. Its translation: CASSLGTGDNSPLHF.